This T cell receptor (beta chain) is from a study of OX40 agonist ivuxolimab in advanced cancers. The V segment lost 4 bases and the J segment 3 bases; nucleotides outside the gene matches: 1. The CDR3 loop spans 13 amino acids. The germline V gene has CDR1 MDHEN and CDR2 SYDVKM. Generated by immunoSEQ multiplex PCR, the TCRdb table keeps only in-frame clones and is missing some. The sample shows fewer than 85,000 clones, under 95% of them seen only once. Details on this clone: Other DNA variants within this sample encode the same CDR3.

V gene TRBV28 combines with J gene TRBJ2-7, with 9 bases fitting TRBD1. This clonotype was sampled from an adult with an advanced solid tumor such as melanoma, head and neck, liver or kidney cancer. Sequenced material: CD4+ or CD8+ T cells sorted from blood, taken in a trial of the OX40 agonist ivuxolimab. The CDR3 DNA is TGTGCCAGCAGTTCGGGACAGGGCTACGAGCAGTACTTC. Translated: CASSSGQGYEQYF.